The 30 T cell receptor beta chains presented below share a single source sample, sequenced in a study of identical twins. Each CDR3 protein is one row after TCRdb ran MiXCR on the 5' RACE reads. The top ten clones hold 0.98% of a sample with about 660,000 distinct CDR3 sequences, over 8.5% of them seen once. This sample also appeared in a second study, on yellow fever vaccine responses in identical twins.

Sequencing was done on a sample of PBMCs. Receptor source: a woman in her late teens or twenties in good health.

The chain recombines TRBV12-3 or TRBV12-4 with TRBJ2-2; D not certain. V gave up 2 bases and J gave up 8 bases, with 9 bases separating them. The CDR3 has 13 residues. In DNA, the CDR3 is TGTGCCAGCAGTTTAATCCGGCGGGGGGAGCTGTTTTTT. Translation: CASSLIRRGELFF.

This clonotype was detected only a few times. The J gene is TRBJ1-2, the V gene TRBV6-4; a possible D gene is TRBD1 (6 bases). V was shortened by 6 bases and J by 7 bases, with 21 bases between the two germline ends. Germline-derived CDR1 and CDR2 are MRHNA and SNTAGT. This CDR3 has 15 residues. The CDR3 DNA reads as TGTGCCAGCAGGCCCGGTGGAGGGGGATTGGGTGGCTACACCTTC. Residues: CASRPGGGGLGGYTF.

This chain connects TRBV15 to TRBJ2-3, with D maybe TRBD1 (6 bases). The V end lost 3 bases, the J end lost 6 bases, and 28 bases lay between the germline ends. CDR3 size: 19 residues. Looked up from germline, CDR1 is LNHNV and CDR2 is YYDKDF (reference sequence). The CDR3 bases are TGTGCCACCAGCAGTGAATTCAGGGGTAACCTCGCCCTAGGGGATACGCAGTATTTT. Its protein is CATSSEFRGNLALGDTQYF.

This clonotype was detected ten times or more. The chain uses TRBV28 and TRBJ1-5, with D possibly being TRBD1 (5 bases). Looked up from germline, CDR1 is MDHEN and CDR2 is SYDVKM. CDR3 size: 15 residues. Trimming took off 7 bases at V and 4 bases at J, with 17 bases between the two ends. CDR3 DNA sequence: TGTGCCAGCACTTCTCCGGTGACAGTAAATCAGCCCCAGCATTTT. This gives the protein CASTSPVTVNQPQHF.

This clonotype was seen a handful of times. The CDR3 spells CASSHLAGSTDTQYF. Written as DNA, the CDR3 is TGTGCCAGCAGCCACCTAGCGGGGAGCACAGATACGCAGTATTTT. The chain recombines TRBV7-9 with TRBJ2-3, with 9 bases matching TRBD2. The ends lost 5 bases at V and 0 bases at J; junction bases unmatched: 3. The V gene's germline CDR1 is SEHNR and CDR2 FQNEAQ (reference sequence). This CDR3 contains 15 residues.

The V and J genes are TRBV5-1 and TRBJ1-1, with 9 bases lining up with TRBD1. This CDR3 region has 14 residues. The V and J ends lost 4 bases and 3 bases, in that order; junction bases with no gene match: 4. Germline assignment: CDR1 SGHRS and CDR2 YFSETQ. The CDR3 is CASSIRQGDTEAFF. In DNA form, the CDR3 reads TGCGCCAGCAGCATCCGACAGGGGGACACTGAAGCTTTCTTT. The variable domain in full, with the rest retrieved from reference TRBV5-1 and TRBJ1-1, is KAGVTQTPRYLIKTRGQQVTLSCSPISGHRSVSWYQQTPGQGLQFLFEYFSETQRNKGNFPGRFSGRQFSNSRSEMNVSTLELGDSALYLCASSIRQGDTEAFFGQGTRLTVV.

This clonotype appeared a few times. V and J are TRBV24-1 and TRBJ2-5, with D maybe TRBD1 (5 bases). The CDR3 runs to 13 residues. V lost 5 bases, J lost 0 bases, and 6 bases lay in between. The V gene's germline CDR1 is KGHDR and CDR2 SFDVKD. DNA of the CDR3: TGTGCCACCAGTGGGACAAACCAAGAGACCCAGTACTTC. The encoded protein is CATSGTNQETQYF.

The table lists this clonotype with many counts. This chain joins TRBV4-3 and TRBJ2-2; the D gene is possibly TRBD2 (6 bases). This CDR3 spans 17 amino acids. The germline V and J ends were trimmed by 2 bases and 2 bases, with 15 bases remaining between them. Germline V CDR1 and CDR2: LGHNA, YSLEER. The CDR3 coding sequence is TGCGCCAGCAGCCAATATAAGACTAGTTATAACACCGGGGAGCTGTTTTTT. This encodes CASSQYKTSYNTGELFF.

This clonotype was detected only a few times. This rearrangement joins TRBV6-2 or TRBV6-3 to TRBJ2-5; 8 bases agree with TRBD1. The V segment lost 6 bases and the J segment 2 bases; nucleotides outside the gene matches: 8. The CDR3 is 15 residues long. Germline V gene data show CDR1 as MNHEY and CDR2 as SVGEGT. CDR3 sequence: CASRPGQGRQETQYF. In DNA, the CDR3 is TGTGCCAGCAGACCCGGACAGGGCCGTCAAGAGACCCAGTACTTC.

V and J are TRBV20-1 and TRBJ2-1; 12 bases are shared with TRBD2. Germline loops: CDR1 DFQATT, CDR2 SNEGSKA (reference sequence). Trimming removed 2 bases from V and 0 bases from J; junction bases left unmatched: 5. The CDR3 contains 17 residues. The CDR3 nucleotides read TGCAGTGCTAGACTAGCGGGGGGGGAAGGCTCCTACAATGAGCAGTTCTTC. The encoded protein is CSARLAGGEGSYNEQFF.

This clonotype was recorded at least ten times. The genes are TRBV4-1 and TRBJ2-1; D is unclear. V was clipped by 3 bases and J by 4 bases, with 13 bases between them. CDR3 length equals 15 residues. In germline, CDR1 is MGHRA, CDR2 YSYEKL. This chain's CDR3 is CASSQGWGGYNEQFF. The DNA for the CDR3 is TGCGCCAGCAGCCAGGGCTGGGGTGGGTACAATGAGCAGTTCTTC.

Comment on this clonotype: The DNA is left out, because the CDR3 cannot be placed on it with certainty; the CDR3 is given as TCRdb lists it. The chain recombines TRBV6-2 or TRBV6-3 with TRBJ2-3; whether TRBD1, the table's D call, matches the DNA was not checked. Counting both end residues, the CDR3 totals 14 amino acids. CDR1 is MNHEY, CDR2 SVGEGT, per germline. This CDR3 reads CASTSGLAADTQYF.

The sample holds a few counts of this clonotype. The genes are TRBV20-1 and TRBJ2-7; 9 positions match TRBD1. CDR1 DFQATT and CDR2 SNEGSKA come from the germline V gene (reference sequence). The CDR3 consists of 13 residues. V shed 5 bases, J shed 2 bases, and the junction held 4 bases outside the gene matches. For the CDR3, the DNA is TGCAGTGCTCGGGACAGGGAGACCTACGAGCAGTACTTC. Its protein product is CSARDRETYEQYF.

This clonotype showed up many times. This chain connects TRBV12-3 or TRBV12-4 to TRBJ2-7; D not resolved. V was cut by 5 bases and J by 4 bases, with 9 bases left in between. CDR3 length: 12 amino acids. The CDR3 sequence is CASSADPYEQYF. CDR3 coding DNA: TGTGCCAGCAGTGCGGACCCTTACGAGCAGTACTTC.

J is TRBJ1-4 and V is TRBV6-1; weak D call: TRBD1 (6 bases). Germline values: CDR1 MNHNS, CDR2 SASEGT. V was clipped by 6 bases and J by 5 bases, with 19 bases between them. The CDR3 spans 16 residues. The CDR3, as DNA: TGTGCCAGCAGAGACGTTATGGACAGCTTAAATGAAAAACTGTTTTTT. Translated, it gives CASRDVMDSLNEKLFF.

This clonotype appeared many times. This rearrangement joins TRBV20-1 to TRBJ2-1, with TRBD2 matching over 12 bases. CDR1 DFQATT and CDR2 SNEGSKA come from the germline V gene (reference sequence). This CDR3 comprises 13 residues. CDR3 in DNA: TGCAGCGTACCTAGCGGGGGGGCCAATGAGCAGTTCTTC. It is translated as CSVPSGGANEQFF.

This clonotype was observed many times. V is TRBV4-3 and J is TRBJ2-1; D remains unclear. There are 15 residues in the CDR3. Per the germline V gene, CDR1 is LGHNA and CDR2 is YSLEER. The ends were cut back, 0 bases at V and 5 bases at J, with 11 bases in the middle. CDR3 sequence (DNA): TGCGCCAGCAGCCAAGATCGTCGGCACAACAATGAGCAGTTCTTC. Amino acids: CASSQDRRHNNEQFF.

In its sample, this clonotype was seen a few times. The gene calls are TRBV10-3 and TRBJ2-5; 7 bases map to TRBD1. CDR3 length equals 13 residues. CDR1 ENHRY and CDR2 SYGVKD come from the germline V gene. Trimming took 9 bases from V and 3 from J; bases not matched to a gene: 7. CDR3 nucleotide sequence: TGTGCCATTAACGACAGGGAGAAAGAGACCCAGTACTTC. Translation gives CAINDREKETQYF.

At least ten counts were recorded for this clonotype. V gene TRBV27 combines with J gene TRBJ2-1; D unclear. V was cut by 5 bases and J by 6 bases, with 8 bases left in between. Germline CDR1 MNHEY, CDR2 SMNVEV (reference sequence). This CDR3 spans 12 amino acids. The CDR3 is CASSTLGNEQFF. CDR3 DNA sequence: TGTGCCAGCAGTACCCTAGGCAATGAGCAGTTCTTC.

This clonotype showed up just a few times. The CDR3 sequence: CASSPETSRGLYEQYF. For the CDR3, the DNA is TGTGCCAGCAGCCCCGAGACTAGCCGTGGACTCTACGAGCAGTACTTC. The chain recombines TRBV7-2 with TRBJ2-7; 7 bases fit TRBD2. Germline CDR1 SGHTA, CDR2 FQGNSA. Losses at the gene ends were 5 bases for V and 3 bases for J; bases not matched to a gene: 13. CDR3 size: 16 residues.

This clonotype showed up many times. The rearrangement uses TRBV12-3 or TRBV12-4 and TRBJ1-6, with 7 bases lining up with TRBD1. This CDR3 has 14 residues. With V trimmed by 6 bases and J by 3 bases, 2 bases remained unmatched. In DNA form, the CDR3 reads TGTGCCAGCAGGGGACAGATCTATAATTCACCCCTCCACTTT. Translated: CASRGQIYNSPLHF.

This chain joins TRBV7-2 and TRBJ2-7; a possible D gene is TRBD2 (7 bases). V lost 3 bases and J 3 bases, leaving 15 bases between the germline ends. The CDR3 is made up of 15 amino acids. CDR1 is SGHTA, CDR2 FQGNSA, per germline. The CDR3 protein is CASSLGGASYYEQYF. The CDR3 DNA sequence: TGTGCCAGCAGCTTGGGGGGGGCGTCTTACTACGAGCAGTACTTC. The full variable domain, its missing parts supplied by reference TRBV7-2 and TRBJ2-7, is GAGVSQSPSNKVTEKGKDVELRCDPISGHTALYWYRQSLGQGLEFLIYFQGNSAPDKSGLPSDRFSAERTGGSVSTLTIQRTQQEDSAVYLCASSLGGASYYEQYFGPGTRLTVT.

V and J are TRBV11-2 and TRBJ2-1; tentative D call: TRBD2 (6 bases). Trimming removed 7 bases at V and 4 bases at J, with 14 bases between. This CDR3 is built from 14 residues. Germline assignment: CDR1 SGHAT and CDR2 FQNNGV. The CDR3 here is CASTPAGKYNEQFF. For the CDR3, the DNA is TGTGCCAGCACCCCCGCGGGGAAATACAATGAGCAGTTCTTC.

This chain links TRBV27 with TRBJ1-2, with a possible D match to TRBD1 (5 bases). In germline, CDR1 is MNHEY, CDR2 SMNVEV (reference sequence). The CDR3 is 15 residues long. V was trimmed by 6 bases and J by 4 bases, leaving 18 bases between them. CDR3 loop: CASRSWGGDRYGYTF. CDR3 DNA: TGTGCCAGCAGATCCTGGGGGGGGGATCGCTATGGCTACACCTTC.

This clonotype was seen a few times. The V and J genes are TRBV27 and TRBJ2-5; D may be TRBD1 or TRBD2 (5 bases each). CDR3 length equals 15 residues. V lost 4 bases and J lost 3, with 15 bases in between. The V gene's germline CDR1 is MNHEY and CDR2 SMNVEV (reference sequence). For the CDR3, the DNA is TGTGCCAGCAGTTCCAGCAGGGACGCGGAAGAGACCCAGTACTTC. Translating gives CASSSSRDAEETQYF.

This clonotype was detected only a few times. The CDR3 spells CASSLVGTGGNEQYF. The CDR3 DNA sequence: TGTGCCAGCAGCTTAGTCGGGACAGGGGGAAATGAGCAGTACTTC. The J gene is TRBJ2-7, the V gene TRBV7-8; the match to TRBD1 covers 11 bases. This CDR3 region has 15 residues. CDR1 is SGHVS and CDR2 is FQNEAQ in the germline V gene. The V and J ends lost 1 base and 7 bases, in that order; junction bases with no gene match: 6.

This clonotype was observed a few times. The J gene is TRBJ2-3, the V gene TRBV29-1, with 10 bases identical to TRBD1. Germline loops: CDR1 SQVTM, CDR2 ANQGSEA. J lost 4 bases, V lost 6 bases, and 7 bases had no gene match. The length of the CDR3 is 14 residues. CDR3 DNA sequence: TGCAGCGTAGCCGGGACAGGGGAGCCAGATACGCAGTATTTT. Translating gives CSVAGTGEPDTQYF.

The rearrangement uses TRBV6-1 and TRBJ2-7; no definite D call. CDR3 length: 15 residues. Germline V lookup: CDR1 MNHNS, CDR2 SASEGT. With 6 bases removed from V and 2 bases from J, the gap between germline ends came to 17 bases. In DNA, the CDR3 is TGTGCCAGCAGCCGCGCCGGGTCCCTCCCCTACGAGCAGTACTTC. It is translated as CASSRAGSLPYEQYF.

There are a few counts of this clonotype. The chain employs TRBV4-3 and TRBJ1-2, with 8 positions matching TRBD1. The length of the CDR3 is 15 residues. J was trimmed by 8 bases and V by 0 bases; bases with no gene match: 8. CDR1 and CDR2 (germline): LGHNA, YSLEER. The CDR3 nucleotides are TGCGCCAGCAGCCAAGATGGAGGACAGGGCGGGGGCTACACCTTC. Amino acids: CASSQDGGQGGGYTF.

Ten or more counts support this clonotype. This chain connects TRBV5-1 to TRBJ2-5; 8 bases agree with TRBD1. The CDR3 runs 15 residues. Germline trimming cut 3 bases from V and 1 base from J; bases unmatched to any gene: 5. Per germline, CDR1 SGHRS and CDR2 YFSETQ. CDR3 coding DNA: TGCGCCAGCAGCTGGAGGGGACAGGCCCAAGAGACCCAGTACTTC. This translates into CASSWRGQAQETQYF.